This T cell receptor beta chain was sequenced for a study of vaccination effects on CD4 cells after COVID-19. Germline V gene sequence: CDR1 MNHEY, CDR2 SVGEGT. The CDR3 is 13 residues long. The ends were cut back, 2 bases at V and 3 bases at J, with 7 bases in the middle. Profiled with immunoSEQ multiplex PCR; TCRdb holds only in-frame clones, not every one. The table lists 50,000 or so clones, nearly 75% of them singletons. Broader study findings: There were few convalescent patients in the study and no early post-infection timepoints. Clones that were induced by infection or by vaccine showed marked contraction late after vaccination.

Culturing for roughly 10 days preceded CD4+ T cell isolation. According to PCR results, the person was infected with SARS-CoV-2 between March and December 2020. Everyone in the study got two shots of either the BNT162b2 or mRNA-1273 vaccine. A few counts support this clone. Its cognate antigen is unknown. Material: CD4+ T cells from PBMCs cultured without peptide, obtained after COVID-19 vaccination. This receptor was obtained from a human donor who had a prior SARS-CoV-2 infection. The J gene is TRBJ1-1, the V gene TRBV6-2 or TRBV6-3; no definite D call. The CDR3 bases are TGTGCCAGCAGTTACCCCTATCACACTGAAGCTTTCTTT. As protein: CASSYPYHTEAFF.